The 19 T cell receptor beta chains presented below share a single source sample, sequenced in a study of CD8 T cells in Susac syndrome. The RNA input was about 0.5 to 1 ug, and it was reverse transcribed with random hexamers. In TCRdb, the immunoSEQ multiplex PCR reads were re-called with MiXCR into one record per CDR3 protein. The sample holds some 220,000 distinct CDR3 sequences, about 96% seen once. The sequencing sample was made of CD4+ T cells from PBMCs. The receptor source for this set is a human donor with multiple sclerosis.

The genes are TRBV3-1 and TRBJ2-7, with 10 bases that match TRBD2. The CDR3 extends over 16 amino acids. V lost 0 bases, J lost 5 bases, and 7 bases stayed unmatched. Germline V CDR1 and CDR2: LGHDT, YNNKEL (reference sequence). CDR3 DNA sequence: TGTGCCAGCAGCCAAGATTTGAGAGCGGGAGGGAACGAGCAGTACTTC. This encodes CASSQDLRAGGNEQYF.

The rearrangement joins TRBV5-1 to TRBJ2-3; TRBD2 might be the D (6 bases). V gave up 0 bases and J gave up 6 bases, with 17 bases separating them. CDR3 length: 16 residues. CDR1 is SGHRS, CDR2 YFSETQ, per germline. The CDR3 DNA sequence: TGCGCCAGCAGCTTGGCCACGGGAGTGTCACAGGATACGCAGTATTTT. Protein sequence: CASSLATGVSQDTQYF.

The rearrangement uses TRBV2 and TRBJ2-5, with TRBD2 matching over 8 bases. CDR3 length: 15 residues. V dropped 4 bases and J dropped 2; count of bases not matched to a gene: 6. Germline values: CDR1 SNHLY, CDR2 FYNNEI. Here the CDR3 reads CASSGRLAGQETQYF. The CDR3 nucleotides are TGTGCCAGCAGTGGACGATTAGCGGGGCAAGAGACCCAGTACTTC.

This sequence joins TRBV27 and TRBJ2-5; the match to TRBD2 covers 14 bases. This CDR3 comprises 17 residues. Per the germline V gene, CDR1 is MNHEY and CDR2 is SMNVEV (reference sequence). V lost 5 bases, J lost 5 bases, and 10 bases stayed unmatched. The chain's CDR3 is CASSASGTSGRGETQYF. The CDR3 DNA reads TGTGCCAGCAGTGCCTCCGGGACTAGCGGGAGAGGGGAGACCCAGTACTTC.

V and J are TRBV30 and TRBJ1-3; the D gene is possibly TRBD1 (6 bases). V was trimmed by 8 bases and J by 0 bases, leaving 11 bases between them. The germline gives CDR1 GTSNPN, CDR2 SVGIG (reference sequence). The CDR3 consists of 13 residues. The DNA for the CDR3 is TGTGCCGTAACAGGGAGCTCTGGAAACACCATATATTTT. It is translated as CAVTGSSGNTIYF.

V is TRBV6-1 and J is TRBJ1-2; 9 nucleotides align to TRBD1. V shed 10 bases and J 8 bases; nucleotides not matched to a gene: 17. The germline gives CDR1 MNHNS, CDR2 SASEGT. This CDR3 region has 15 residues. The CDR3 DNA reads TGTGCCACGGGACAGGGAACGTTCCTTCGGGCGGGCTACACCTTC. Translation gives CATGQGTFLRAGYTF.

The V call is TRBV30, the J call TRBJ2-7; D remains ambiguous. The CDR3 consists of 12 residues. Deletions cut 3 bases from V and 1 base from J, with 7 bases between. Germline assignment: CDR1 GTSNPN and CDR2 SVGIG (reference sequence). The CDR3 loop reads CAWRDESYEQYF. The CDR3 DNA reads TGTGCCTGGAGGGACGAATCCTACGAGCAGTACTTC.

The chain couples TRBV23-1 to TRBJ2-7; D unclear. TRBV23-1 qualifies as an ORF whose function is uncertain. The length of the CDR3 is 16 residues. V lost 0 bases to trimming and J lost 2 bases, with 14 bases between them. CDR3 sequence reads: CASSQSGAASPYEQYF. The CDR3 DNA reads TGCGCCAGCAGTCAATCAGGAGCAGCGAGTCCCTACGAGCAGTACTTC.

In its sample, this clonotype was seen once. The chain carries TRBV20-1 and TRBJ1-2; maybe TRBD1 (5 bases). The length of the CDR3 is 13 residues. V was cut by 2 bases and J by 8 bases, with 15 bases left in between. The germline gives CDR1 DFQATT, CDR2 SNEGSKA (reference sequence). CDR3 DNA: TGCAGTGCTAGATCTTTGGGACGGGGAGGCTACACCTTC. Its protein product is CSARSLGRGGYTF.

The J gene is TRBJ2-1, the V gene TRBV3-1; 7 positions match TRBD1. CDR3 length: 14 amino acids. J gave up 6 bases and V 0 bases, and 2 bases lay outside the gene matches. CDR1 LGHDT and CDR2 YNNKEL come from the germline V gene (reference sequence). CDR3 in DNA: TGTGCCAGCAGCCAAGACCCAGGGGGCAATGAGCAGTTCTTC. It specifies CASSQDPGGNEQFF.

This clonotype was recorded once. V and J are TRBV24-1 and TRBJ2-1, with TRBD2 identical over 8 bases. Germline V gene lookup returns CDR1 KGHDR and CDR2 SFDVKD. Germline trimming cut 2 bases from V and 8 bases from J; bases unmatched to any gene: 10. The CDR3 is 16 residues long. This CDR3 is CATSDSKREPRYEQFF. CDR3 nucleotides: TGTGCCACCAGTGATTCTAAGCGGGAGCCCCGCTATGAGCAGTTCTTC.

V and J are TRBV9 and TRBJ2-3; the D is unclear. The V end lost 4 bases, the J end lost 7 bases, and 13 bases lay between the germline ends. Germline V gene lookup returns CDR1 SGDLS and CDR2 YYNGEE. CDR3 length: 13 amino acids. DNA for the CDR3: TGTGCCAGCAGCCTCCCCGATTCGAATACGCAGTATTTT. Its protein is CASSLPDSNTQYF.

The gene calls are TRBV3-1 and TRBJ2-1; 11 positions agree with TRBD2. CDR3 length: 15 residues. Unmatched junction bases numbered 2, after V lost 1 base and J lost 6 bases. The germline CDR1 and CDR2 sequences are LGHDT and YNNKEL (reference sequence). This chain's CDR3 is CASSQVAGGPNEQFF. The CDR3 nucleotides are TGTGCCAGCAGCCAAGTAGCGGGAGGGCCCAATGAGCAGTTCTTC.

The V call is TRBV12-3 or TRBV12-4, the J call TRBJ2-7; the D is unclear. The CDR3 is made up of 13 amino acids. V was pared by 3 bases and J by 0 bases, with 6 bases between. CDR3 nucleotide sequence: TGTGCCAGCAGTTTGGATGACTCCTACGAGCAGTACTTC. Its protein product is CASSLDDSYEQYF.

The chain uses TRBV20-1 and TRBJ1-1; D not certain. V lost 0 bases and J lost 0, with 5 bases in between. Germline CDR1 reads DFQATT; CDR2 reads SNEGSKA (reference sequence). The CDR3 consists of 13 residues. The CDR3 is CSARDSMNTEAFF. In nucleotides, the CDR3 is TGCAGTGCTAGAGACAGCATGAACACTGAAGCTTTCTTT.

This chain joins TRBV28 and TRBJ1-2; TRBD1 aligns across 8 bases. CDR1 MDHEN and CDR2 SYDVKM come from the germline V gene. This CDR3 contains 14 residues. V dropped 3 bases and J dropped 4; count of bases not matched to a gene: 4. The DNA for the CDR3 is TGTGCCAGCAGTTTGGCGGGACAGGCCTATGGCTACACCTTC. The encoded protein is CASSLAGQAYGYTF.

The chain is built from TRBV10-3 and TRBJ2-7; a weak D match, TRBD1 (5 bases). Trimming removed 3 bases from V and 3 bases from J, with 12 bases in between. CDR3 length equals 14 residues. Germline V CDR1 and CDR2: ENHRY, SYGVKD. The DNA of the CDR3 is TGTGCCATCAGTGAAAAGGGGCGGCACTACGAGCAGTACTTC. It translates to CAISEKGRHYEQYF.

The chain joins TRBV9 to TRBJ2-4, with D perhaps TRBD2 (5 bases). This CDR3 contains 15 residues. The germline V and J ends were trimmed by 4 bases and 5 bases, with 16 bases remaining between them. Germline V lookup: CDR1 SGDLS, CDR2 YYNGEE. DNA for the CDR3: TGTGCCAGCAGCCCCCGAAGCGGACCTGAAAACATTCAGTACTTC. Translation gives CASSPRSGPENIQYF.

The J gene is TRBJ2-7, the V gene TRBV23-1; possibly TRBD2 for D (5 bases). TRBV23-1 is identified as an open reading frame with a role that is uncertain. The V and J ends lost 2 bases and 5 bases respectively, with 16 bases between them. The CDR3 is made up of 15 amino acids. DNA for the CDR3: TGCGCCAGCAGTCAAAGCCGGGGAATTCGGGACGAGCAGTACTTC. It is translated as CASSQSRGIRDEQYF.